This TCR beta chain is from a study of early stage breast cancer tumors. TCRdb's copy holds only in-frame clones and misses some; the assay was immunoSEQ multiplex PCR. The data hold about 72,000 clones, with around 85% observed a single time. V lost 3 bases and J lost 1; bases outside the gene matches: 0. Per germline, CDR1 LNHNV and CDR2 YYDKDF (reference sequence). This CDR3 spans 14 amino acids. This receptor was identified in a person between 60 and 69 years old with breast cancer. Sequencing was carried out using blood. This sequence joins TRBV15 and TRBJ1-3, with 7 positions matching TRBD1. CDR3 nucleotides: TGTGCCACCAGCAGGACAGGGTCTGGAAACACCATATATTTT. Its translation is CATSRTGSGNTIYF.